This record concerns one T cell receptor beta chain sequence. Antigen: not known. V dropped 1 base and J dropped 3 bases, with 13 bases sitting between them. Germline loops: CDR1 MGHRA, CDR2 YSYEKL. The CDR3 is 15 residues long. This specimen comes from a study of cytomegalovirus exposure and HLA in healthy donors. Study-level results: A prior analysis recorded that most TCR beta V segments were productive about 87% or about 30% of the time. Three of the chains that were CMV-associated were confirmed in vitro to be specific for CMV antigens. Reports described diagnosis of cytomegalovirus status by the classifier as highly specific and sensitive. Researchers reported in a later analysis that common viral pathogens appeared linked to several top clusters.

PCR was performed using 60 Vbeta and 13 Jbeta primers. Here immunoSEQ multiplex PCR was the method, and the copy in TCRdb shows in-frame clones only, minus some. Among around 33,000 clones listed, around 69% were seen once. This chain uses TRBV4-1 with TRBJ2-7, with D possibly TRBD1 on 5 matching bases. This receptor was identified in a woman aged 25 to 39 in good health and CMV-seropositive. Material for sequencing was PBMCs. CDR3 in amino acids: CASSQAAGNYYEQYF. Written as DNA, the CDR3 is TGCGCCAGCAGCCAAGCGGCAGGGAATTACTACGAGCAGTACTTC.